Here is one T cell receptor beta chain with its context. This specimen comes from a study of blood T cell repertoires in COVID-19. Study-level information: Sites across the United States, Italy and Spain contributed samples from acute and convalescent COVID-19. The cDNA or gDNA used as material had been derived from T cells, B-cell-depleted T cells, or PBMCs.

Germline V CDR1 and CDR2: SGHTA, FQGNSA. V shed 1 base and J 2 bases; nucleotides not matched to a gene: 2. The CDR3 is 15 residues long. As originally analysed: Quantification of nucleated cells was approximated via reference gene primer amplification. The protocol was immunoSEQ multiplex PCR, while the TCRdb copy is restricted to in-frame clones and leaves out a portion. For V, J and clone size, that table is used; D and trimming come from the DNA. The table lists roughly 200,000 clones, around 88% of them singletons. The source is a young man with active or convalescent COVID-19. The V call is TRBV7-2, the J call TRBJ2-3; 8 bases align to TRBD2. The sequenced sample was peripheral blood. CDR3: CASSLVGLDTDTQYF. The CDR3 DNA is TGTGCCAGCAGCTTAGTGGGACTAGACACAGATACGCAGTATTTT.